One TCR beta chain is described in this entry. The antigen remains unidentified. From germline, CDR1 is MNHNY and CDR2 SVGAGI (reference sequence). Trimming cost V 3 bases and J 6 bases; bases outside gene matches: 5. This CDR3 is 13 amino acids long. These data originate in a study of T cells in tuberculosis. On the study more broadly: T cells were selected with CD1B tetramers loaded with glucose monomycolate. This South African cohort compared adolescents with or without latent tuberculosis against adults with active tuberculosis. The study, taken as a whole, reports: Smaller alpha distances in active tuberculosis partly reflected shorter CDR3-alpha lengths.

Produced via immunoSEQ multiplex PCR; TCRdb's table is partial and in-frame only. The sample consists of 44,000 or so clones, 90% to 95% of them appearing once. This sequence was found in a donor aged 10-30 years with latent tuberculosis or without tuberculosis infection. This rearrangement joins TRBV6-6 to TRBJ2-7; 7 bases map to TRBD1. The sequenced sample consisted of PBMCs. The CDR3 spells CASSYARDSEQYF. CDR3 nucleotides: TGTGCCAGCAGTTATGCCAGGGACAGCGAGCAGTACTTC.